This T cell receptor beta chain originates from a study of cytomegalovirus exposure and HLA in healthy donors. 60 Vbeta and 13 Jbeta primers were used in PCR. Data came from immunoSEQ multiplex PCR; TCRdb stores just in-frame clones and leaves some out. This sample carries about 120,000 clones, roughly 87% of them seen once, and the ten largest clones take around 1.4%. The CDR3 covers 14 residues. The junction had 12 bases not matched to a gene; V was cut back by 11 bases and J by 4 bases. Germline CDR1 and CDR2: SNHLY and FYNNEI. The TCR was taken from a young woman in good health and CMV-seronegative. V gene TRBV2 combines with J gene TRBJ2-7, with 9 bases identical to TRBD2. The specimen sequenced was PBMCs. CDR3 amino acids: CAGKVAGALYEQYF. CDR3 sequence (DNA): TGTGCCGGTAAGGTAGCGGGAGCGCTTTACGAGCAGTACTTC.